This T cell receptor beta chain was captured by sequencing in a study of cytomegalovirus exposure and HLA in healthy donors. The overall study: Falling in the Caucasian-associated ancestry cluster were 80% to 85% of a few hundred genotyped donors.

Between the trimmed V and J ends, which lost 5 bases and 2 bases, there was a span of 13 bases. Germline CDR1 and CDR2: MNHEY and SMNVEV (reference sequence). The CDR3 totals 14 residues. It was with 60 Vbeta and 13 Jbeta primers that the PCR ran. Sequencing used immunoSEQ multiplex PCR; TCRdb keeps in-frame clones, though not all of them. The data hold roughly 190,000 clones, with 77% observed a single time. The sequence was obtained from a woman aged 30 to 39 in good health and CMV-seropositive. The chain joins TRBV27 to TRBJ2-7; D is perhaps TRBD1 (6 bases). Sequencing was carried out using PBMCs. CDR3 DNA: TGTGCCAGCAGTCCCCACAGGGACCCCTACGAGCAGTACTTC. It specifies CASSPHRDPYEQYF.